Presented here are 20 T cell receptor beta chains from one specimen sequenced in a study of type 1 and type 2 diabetes patients. Genomic DNA was the PCR template. Multiplex PCR with 30 forward and 13 reverse primers amplified the TCR beta CDR3. TCRdb analysed the multiplex PCR reads with MiXCR anew, one entry per CDR3 protein. The sample has 270,000 or so distinct CDR3 sequences; 40% to 50% are singletons. Source material: peripheral blood mononuclear cells (PBMCs). The receptors were gathered from a man younger than 35 with type 2 diabetes.

The J gene is TRBJ2-5, the V gene TRBV10-3; TRBD2 aligns across 11 bases. CDR1 is ENHRY and CDR2 is SYGVKD in the germline V gene. The CDR3 totals 15 residues. J gave up 1 base and V 5 bases, and 3 bases lay outside the gene matches. CDR3 nucleotide sequence: TGTGCCATCAGTAGGGGACTAGCGGTCCAAGAGACCCAGTACTTC. Its translation is CAISRGLAVQETQYF.

J is TRBJ2-3 and V is TRBV12-5; D unresolved. Deletions cut 1 base from V and 6 bases from J, with 23 bases between. The CDR3 spans 18 residues. CDR1 LGHNT and CDR2 FRNRAP come from the germline V gene. In nucleotides, the CDR3 is TGTGCTAGTGGTTTGGGGGCAAGATCAGCTCGCTTTACTGATACGCAGTATTTT. Protein: CASGLGARSARFTDTQYF. Based on the CDR3 plus reference TRBV12-5 and TRBJ2-3, the full variable domain is DARVTQTPRHKVTEMGQEVTMRCQPILGHNTVFWYRQTMMQGLELLAYFRNRAPLDDSGMPKDRFSAEMPDATLATLKIQPSEPRDSAVYFCASGLGARSARFTDTQYFGPGTRLTVL.

Ten or more counts support this clonotype. The chain couples TRBV19 to TRBJ1-1; D not certain. Trimming shortened V by 3 bases and J by 4 bases, and 12 bases separated the two germline ends. In germline, CDR1 is LNHDA, CDR2 SQIVND (reference sequence). This CDR3 region has 14 residues. The CDR3 DNA reads as TGTGCCAGTAGTATGGCCCTAGAGGGCACTGAAGCTTTCTTT. This translates into CASSMALEGTEAFF.

The V and J genes are TRBV20-1 and TRBJ2-1; tentatively, D is TRBD1 (5 bases). This CDR3 has 13 residues. The V end was cut by 3 bases, the J end by 9 bases, with 15 bases between. Per the germline V gene, CDR1 is DFQATT and CDR2 is SNEGSKA (reference sequence). CDR3 region: CSASQGGNGEQFF. The CDR3 DNA sequence: TGCAGTGCTAGCCAGGGCGGAAATGGTGAGCAGTTCTTC.

The genes are TRBV20-1 and TRBJ2-7, with a possible D match to TRBD1 (7 bases). Germline values: CDR1 DFQATT, CDR2 SNEGSKA (reference sequence). CDR3 length equals 13 residues. V was shortened by 5 bases and J by 5 bases, with 16 bases between the two germline ends. CDR3 protein: CSALAGGTHEQYF. DNA for the CDR3: TGCAGTGCTTTGGCAGGGGGGACCCACGAGCAGTACTTC.

This clonotype was picked up a small number of times. The genes are TRBV12-3 or TRBV12-4 and TRBJ2-3; 8 positions agree with TRBD2. The CDR3 loop spans 15 amino acids. J was trimmed by 1 base and V by 7 bases; bases with no gene match: 7. The DNA of the CDR3 is TGTGCCAGCATTCCTAGCGGGCTTCGCACAGATACGCAGTATTTT. Its translation is CASIPSGLRTDTQYF.

There are a few counts of this clonotype. V gene TRBV2 combines with J gene TRBJ2-7, with D hard to call. Germline values: CDR1 SNHLY, CDR2 FYNNEI. This CDR3 has 11 amino acids. V was cut by 7 bases and J by 2 bases, with 6 bases left in between. CDR3: CASTPAYEQYF. The CDR3 region has the DNA TGTGCCAGCACCCCCGCCTACGAGCAGTACTTC.

V is TRBV19 and J is TRBJ1-5, with 10 bases that match TRBD1. The CDR3 loop spans 16 amino acids. V gave up 4 bases and J gave up 4 bases; unmatched junction bases: 7. Germline CDR1 is LNHDA and CDR2 is SQIVND (reference sequence). Written as DNA, the CDR3 is TGTGCCAGTAGTAGTGTGCGGACAGGGGGGAATCAGCCCCAGCATTTT. Its translation: CASSSVRTGGNQPQHF.

Comment on this clonotype: One end of the junction does not line up with germline, which may come from a read error. V and J are TRBV30 and TRBJ1-4; no firm D call. Germline values: CDR1 GTSNPN, CDR2 SVGIG (reference sequence). The CDR3 sequence is 15 residues long. The DNA for the CDR3 is TGTGCCTGGAGTGTCACTTTGGTGGCGAATGAACAACTGTTTTTT. The encoded protein is CAWSVTLVANEQLFF.

V and J are TRBV19 and TRBJ1-6, with 10 positions matching TRBD1. This CDR3 is built from 14 residues. V was pared by 7 bases and J by 10 bases, with 7 bases of the junction left unmatched. Germline CDR1 reads LNHDA; CDR2 reads SQIVND (reference sequence). CDR3 in amino acids: CASTPRDRGSPLHF. The CDR3 coding sequence is TGTGCCAGTACCCCACGGGACAGGGGCTCACCCCTCCACTTT.

About this clonotype itself: This clone may be a read error of a much larger clone one base away. The chain couples TRBV10-3 to TRBJ1-6, with D hard to call. Germline values: CDR1 ENHRY, CDR2 SYGVKD. V was pared by 5 bases and J by 10 bases, with 15 bases between. The CDR3 is 14 amino acids. This CDR3 reads CAISIQRKRSPLHF. As DNA, the CDR3 is TGTGCCATCAGTATCCAGAGGAAGCGATCACCCCTCCACTTT.

In regard to this clonotype: The junction does not match germline at one end; this may be a read error. This sequence joins TRBV7-2 and TRBJ2-7; the D gene is possibly TRBD2 (6 bases). Germline V gene sequence: CDR1 SGHTA, CDR2 FQGNSA. The CDR3 contains 16 residues. CDR3 protein: CASSLGLLARSYGQYF. CDR3 coding DNA: TGTGCCAGCAGCTTAGGTTTGCTAGCGCGCTCCTACGGGCAGTACTTC.

The chain recombines TRBV15 with TRBJ1-6, with TRBD1 as a possible D gene (6 bases). This CDR3 has 14 amino acids. The germline V and J ends were trimmed by 8 bases and 5 bases, with 13 bases remaining between them. CDR1 is LNHNV and CDR2 is YYDKDF in the germline V gene (reference sequence). The CDR3 DNA sequence: TGTGCCACCTCCAGGGACACCGATAATTCACCCCTCCACTTT. Translated: CATSRDTDNSPLHF.

The chain uses TRBV27 and TRBJ1-2, with 9 nucleotides matching TRBD1. Germline CDR1 and CDR2: MNHEY and SMNVEV (reference sequence). The J segment lost 8 bases and the V segment lost 1 base, leaving 5 bases of the junction unmatched. The CDR3 consists of 14 residues. The DNA of the CDR3 is TGTGCCAGCAGTTTATACGACAGGGGGGAAGGCTACACCTTC. This sequence encodes CASSLYDRGEGYTF.

The CDR3 DNA is TGCGCCAGCAGCTTAATACAGGGGGTGAGAACTGAAGCTTTCTTT. This sequence encodes CASSLIQGVRTEAFF. This chain connects TRBV5-1 to TRBJ1-1, with TRBD1 matching over 8 bases. The CDR3 has 15 amino acids. Germline V gene data show CDR1 as SGHRS and CDR2 as YFSETQ. V was pared by 2 bases and J by 5 bases, with 8 bases of the junction left unmatched.

The chain uses TRBV7-3 and TRBJ1-1, with a possible D match to TRBD1 (6 bases). With 7 bases removed from V and 5 bases from J, the gap between germline ends came to 14 bases. CDR3 size: 13 residues. The germline gives CDR1 SGHTA, CDR2 FQGTGA. In DNA form, the CDR3 reads TGTGCCAGCATCCCGGGACAAGGAACTGAAGCTTTCTTT. Amino acids: CASIPGQGTEAFF.

The CDR3 nucleotides read TGTGCCAGCAGCCAAGTGAAGGGGCCTATTGAAGCTTTCTTT. Translation: CASSQVKGPIEAFF. V gene TRBV14 combines with J gene TRBJ1-1; D is possibly TRBD1 (5 bases). V was pared by 1 base and J by 7 bases, with 13 bases between. Germline CDR1 SGHDN, CDR2 FVKESK. The CDR3 loop spans 14 amino acids.

This clonotype has at least ten counts. This rearrangement joins TRBV7-8 to TRBJ1-1, with a possible D match to TRBD1 (5 bases). The CDR3 has 15 amino acids. Trimming took 2 bases from V and 5 from J, leaving 15 bases between them. The V gene's germline CDR1 is SGHVS and CDR2 FQNEAQ. The CDR3 region has the DNA TGTGCCAGCAGCTTACAAGGGCGGGGGGGGACTGAAGCTTTCTTT. It encodes CASSLQGRGGTEAFF.

This clonotype appeared a single time. The V call is TRBV2, the J call TRBJ1-2; 8 positions agree with TRBD1. CDR3 length equals 16 residues. Germline CDR1 SNHLY, CDR2 FYNNEI. Trimming took 6 bases from V and 5 from J; bases not matched to a gene: 14. CDR3 nucleotides: TGTGCCAGCAGCCCTGGACAGGGCCGGAGAGGGTATGGCTACACCTTC. Translating it yields CASSPGQGRRGYGYTF.

The genes are TRBV7-2 and TRBJ2-7; 9 nucleotides agree with TRBD1. Germline V CDR1 and CDR2: SGHTA, FQGNSA. This CDR3 comprises 15 residues. V was pared by 5 bases and J by 6 bases, with 11 bases of the junction left unmatched. As DNA, the CDR3 is TGTGCCAGCAGCGACCGGGACAGGGACTCTCTCGAGCAGTACTTC. This codes for CASSDRDRDSLEQYF.